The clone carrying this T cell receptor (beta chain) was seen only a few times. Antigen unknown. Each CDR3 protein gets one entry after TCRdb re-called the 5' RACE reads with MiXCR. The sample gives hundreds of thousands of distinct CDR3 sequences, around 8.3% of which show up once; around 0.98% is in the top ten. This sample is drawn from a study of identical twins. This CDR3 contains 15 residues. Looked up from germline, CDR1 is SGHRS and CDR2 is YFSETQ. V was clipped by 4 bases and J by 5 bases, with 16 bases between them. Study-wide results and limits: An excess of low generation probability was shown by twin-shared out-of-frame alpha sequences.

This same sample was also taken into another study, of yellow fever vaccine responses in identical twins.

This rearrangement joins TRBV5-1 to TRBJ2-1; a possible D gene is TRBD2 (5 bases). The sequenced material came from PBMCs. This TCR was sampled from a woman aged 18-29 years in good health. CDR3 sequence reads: CASSPMPAVNNEQFF. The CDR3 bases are TGCGCCAGCAGCCCCATGCCAGCGGTAAACAATGAGCAGTTCTTC.